Listed here is a single T cell receptor (beta chain). What this receptor recognizes is not known. Qualities for individual bases were not recorded, and no much larger clone is one base off. This record belongs to a study of PD-1 blockade in mismatch repair-deficient tumors listed by TCRdb under 2017. Turning to the overall study: Between late 2013 and 2016, the trial enrolled 75 to 95 consecutive patients with eleven to twelve types of mismatch repair-deficient cancer, all of whom had received prior treatment and were progressing. Tumor-associated T cell clones in the peripheral blood of patients responding to PD-1 blockade were tracked using deep sequencing of TCR CDR3 regions. Paper-wide results and their limitations: Clones residing in the tumor, which were often undetectable in blood before treatment, expanded quickly after pembrolizumab and then contracted, generally before radiologic responses.

CDR1 and CDR2 are drawn from the germline V gene (reference sequence): MNHEY, SMNVEV. Relative to germline, V is missing 3 bases and J is missing 3 bases, with 12 bases of the junction outside any gene match. From the cysteine up to the phenylalanine, the CDR3 has a length of 18 residues. Only CDR3 DNA remains: 54 bases, in frame from the first base. Mismatch repair deficiency in every enrolled patient was established by polymerase chain reaction or immunohistochemistry. TCR sequencing was performed for a few patients who responded to pembrolizumab therapy. The phase II trial prospectively tested pembrolizumab PD-1 blockade in advanced mismatch repair-deficient cancers regardless of tissue of origin. Peripheral blood T cell samples were collected serially, before PD-1 blockade began and at several time points afterward. Blood sampling time points were reported as weeks after the first dose of pembrolizumab.

The protocol used for the library was the immunoSEQ multiplex PCR assay. This is the immuneACCESS table as TCRdb keeps it, with only in-frame sequences that have V and J called. A part of the clones is gone; compared with another copy, unresolved V genes explain less than half, and the rest is unexplained. The sample yields about 34,000 clones; 80% were counted once. The ten largest clonotypes hold about 3.4% of the sample. This sequence originates from an adult with mismatch repair-deficient cancer. The sequencing here drew on PBMCs, taken 6 to 7 weeks after starting pembrolizumab. Recombination joined TRBV27 with TRBJ2-2, with 8 central nucleotides matching TRBD2. The DNA sequence is TGTGCCAGCAGTTTTTTCCTAGCGGGCCTAGGGGACACCGGGGAGCTGTTTTTT. The translation is CASSFFLAGLGDTGELFF.